This TCR beta chain derives from a study of T cells in Graves' hyperthyroidism and ophthalmopathy. This CDR3 region has 14 residues. Trimming removed 6 bases at V and 1 base at J, with 12 bases between. Germline CDR1 and CDR2: KGHSH and LQKENI. This clonotype was detected many times. Amplified regions were TCR beta CDR3 sequences from RNA transcripts. A first-round RT-PCR of the TCR CDR3 used the HTBI primer set. TCRdb re-derived calls from the multiplex PCR reads in MiXCR, one entry per CDR3 protein. The sample has hundreds of thousands of distinct CDR3 sequences, 13% to 15% seen once. Sequenced material: blood. The receptor's source is a woman between 18 and 29 years old with Graves' hyperthyroidism. This sequence joins TRBV18 and TRBJ1-1; no reliable D call. CDR3 sequence reads: CASSRRGRNTEAFF. The CDR3 DNA sequence: TGTGCCAGCTCCCGCAGAGGGCGGAACACTGAAGCTTTCTTT.